This T cell receptor (beta chain) was sequenced during a study of control samples from healthy donors and cancer patients. Germline assignment: CDR1 GTSNPN and CDR2 SVGIG (reference sequence). This CDR3 has 12 amino acids. The germline V and J ends were trimmed by 4 bases and 1 base, with 8 bases remaining between them. TCRdb's table, derived via immunoSEQ multiplex PCR, lists solely in-frame clones and lacks some. Here the sample spans about 50,000 clones, roughly 94% being singletons. Concerning this clone itself: Other DNA sequences within the sample encode an identical CDR3.

The sequence derives from a man aged 25 to 45 in good health. Specimen: blood. The V gene is TRBV30, the J gene TRBJ2-7, with a weak D call TRBD1 (5 bases). The CDR3 sequence: CAWNQGSYEQYF. CDR3 coding DNA: TGTGCCTGGAATCAGGGTTCCTACGAGCAGTACTTC.